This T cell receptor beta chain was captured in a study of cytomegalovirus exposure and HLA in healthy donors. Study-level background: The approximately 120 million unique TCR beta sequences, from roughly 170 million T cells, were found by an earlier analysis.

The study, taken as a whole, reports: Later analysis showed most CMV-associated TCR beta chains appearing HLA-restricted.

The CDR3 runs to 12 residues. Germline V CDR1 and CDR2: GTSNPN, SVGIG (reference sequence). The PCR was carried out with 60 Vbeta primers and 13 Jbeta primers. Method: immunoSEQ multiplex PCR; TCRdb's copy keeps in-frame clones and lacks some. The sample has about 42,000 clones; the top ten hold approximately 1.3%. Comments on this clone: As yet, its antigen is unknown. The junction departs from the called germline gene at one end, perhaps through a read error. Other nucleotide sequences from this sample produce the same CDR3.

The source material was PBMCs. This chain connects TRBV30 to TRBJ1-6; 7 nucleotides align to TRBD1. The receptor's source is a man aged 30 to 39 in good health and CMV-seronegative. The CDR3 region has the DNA TGTGCCTGGGACAGGGTAAATTCACCCCTACACTTT. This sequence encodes CAWDRVNSPLHF.